These 30 T cell receptor beta chains were sequenced from one sample in a study of T cells after yellow fever vaccination. From the 5' RACE reads, TCRdb called clonotypes with MiXCR, one entry per CDR3 protein. The sample has about 170,000 distinct CDR3 sequences; roughly 11% are singletons. The specimen comprised CD8+ T cells sorted from PBMCs, sampled 15 days after the yellow fever booster vaccination. Every receptor here comes from a man younger than 35 who received the YFV17D yellow fever vaccine.

This rearrangement joins TRBV27 to TRBJ1-1, with D unresolved. The CDR3 length is 15 residues. V was clipped by 4 bases and J by 1 base, with 13 bases between them. The germline V gene has CDR1 MNHEY and CDR2 SMNVEV (reference sequence). The CDR3 DNA reads as TGTGCCAGCAGTTCCCCCTGGCGGGGGAACACTGAAGCTTTCTTT. Translated, it gives CASSSPWRGNTEAFF.

The V call is TRBV29-1, the J call TRBJ2-7, with D maybe TRBD2 (6 bases). The CDR3 sequence is 13 residues long. Germline CDR1 is SQVTM and CDR2 is ANQGSEA. The CDR3 coding sequence is TGCAGTGCTATTCGGGGGAGCTCCTACGAGCAGTACTTC. Translating it yields CSAIRGSSYEQYF.

This chain joins TRBV7-9 and TRBJ1-2; no clear D. Germline loops: CDR1 SEHNR, CDR2 FQNEAQ (reference sequence). The V end lost 1 base, the J end lost 2 bases, and 8 bases lay between the germline ends. The length of the CDR3 is 14 residues. CDR3 DNA sequence: TGTGCCAGCAGCTTAGGGGCGGCAAACTATGGCTACACCTTC. Protein: CASSLGAANYGYTF.

The chain couples TRBV20-1 to TRBJ2-2; D call uncertain. CDR3 size: 14 residues. The V end lost 0 bases, the J end lost 1 base, and 6 bases lay between the germline ends. From germline, CDR1 is DFQATT and CDR2 SNEGSKA (reference sequence). In DNA form, the CDR3 reads TGCAGTGCTAGAGATCCACAGAACACCGGGGAGCTGTTTTTT. It is translated as CSARDPQNTGELFF.

The table lists this clonotype with many counts. The chain recombines TRBV12-3 or TRBV12-4 with TRBJ2-5, with 9 bases that match TRBD1. The trim removed 1 base at V and 5 bases at J, leaving 11 bases unmatched. This CDR3 spans 17 amino acids. This CDR3 is CASSLEWGGQGDETQYF. In nucleotides, the CDR3 is TGTGCCAGCAGTTTAGAGTGGGGGGGACAGGGAGATGAGACCCAGTACTTC.

Only one count was recorded for this clonotype. The chain links TRBV10-1 to TRBJ2-1; D is ambiguous. This CDR3 has 14 amino acids. Germline lookup yields CDR1 WNHNN and CDR2 SYGVQD (reference sequence). Trimming removed 3 bases at V and 2 bases at J, with 8 bases between. In DNA, the CDR3 is TGCGCCAGCAGTGACAGTATACCCTACAATGAGCAGTTCTTC. Amino acids: CASSDSIPYNEQFF.

The CDR3: CASSARQGASQPQHF. The CDR3 DNA reads as TGTGCCAGCAGTGCTCGACAGGGGGCTTCTCAGCCCCAGCATTTT. This chain links TRBV2 with TRBJ1-5, with TRBD1 matching 10 bases. The germline V gene has CDR1 SNHLY and CDR2 FYNNEI. There are 15 residues in the CDR3. V dropped 4 bases and J dropped 6; count of bases not matched to a gene: 6.

This clonotype was picked up a small number of times. V and J are TRBV20-1 and TRBJ1-2, with D possibly matching TRBD1 (6 bases). This CDR3 region has 14 residues. Looked up from germline, CDR1 is DFQATT and CDR2 is SNEGSKA (reference sequence). Trimming stripped 6 bases from V and 6 bases from J, with 20 bases between. The CDR3 sequence is CSAADDRPGDGYTF. DNA of the CDR3: TGCAGTGCCGCCGACGACAGGCCTGGGGATGGCTACACCTTC.

The genes are TRBV20-1 and TRBJ1-1; D call uncertain. Germline V gene sequence: CDR1 DFQATT, CDR2 SNEGSKA (reference sequence). The CDR3 has 14 amino acids. V lost 6 bases and J 3 bases, leaving 17 bases between the germline ends. CDR3 region: CSARGSPPHTEAFF. Written as DNA, the CDR3 is TGCAGTGCCCGAGGGTCTCCGCCCCACACTGAAGCTTTCTTT.

The chain is built from TRBV5-1 and TRBJ2-7, with D perhaps matching TRBD1 or TRBD2 (5 bases each). Germline V gene data show CDR1 as SGHRS and CDR2 as YFSETQ. The CDR3 extends over 13 amino acids. Trimming cost V 0 bases and J 5 bases, with 9 bases left between them. CDR3: CASSLAGTDEQYF. In DNA form, the CDR3 reads TGCGCCAGCAGCTTGGCCGGGACGGACGAGCAGTACTTC.

Written as DNA, the CDR3 is TGTGCCAGCAGTCTCGGACTAGCGGGGAGACCTAGCACAGATACGCAGTATTTT. Its protein product is CASSLGLAGRPSTDTQYF. J is TRBJ2-3 and V is TRBV27, with 12 nucleotides matching TRBD2. In germline, CDR1 is MNHEY, CDR2 SMNVEV (reference sequence). V shed 5 bases and J 0 bases; nucleotides not matched to a gene: 9. The CDR3 extends over 18 amino acids.

There are a few counts of this clonotype. The chain has TRBV11-2 and TRBJ2-1; maybe TRBD1 (6 bases). There are 15 residues in the CDR3. The germline V gene encodes CDR1 SGHAT and CDR2 FQNNGV. The germline V and J ends were trimmed by 3 bases and 3 bases, with 12 bases remaining between them. CDR3 nucleotide sequence: TGTGCCAGCAGCTTGGGGGCTAGCAACTACAATGAGCAGTTCTTC. This translates into CASSLGASNYNEQFF.

The CDR3 region has the DNA TGTGCCAGCCCTATTCGCTCCGCGGCAGGGGTGTTGAACACTGAAGCTTTCTTT. It encodes CASPIRSAAGVLNTEAFF. This chain joins TRBV7-2 and TRBJ1-1, with D perhaps TRBD1 (6 bases). Germline CDR1 is SGHTA and CDR2 is FQGNSA. Trimming pared 8 bases from V and 0 bases from J, leaving 25 bases between. The CDR3 covers 18 residues.

This clonotype was recorded a few times. This sequence joins TRBV7-9 and TRBJ1-2, with D unresolved. In germline, CDR1 is SEHNR, CDR2 FQNEAQ (reference sequence). CDR3 size: 12 residues. Trimming pared 7 bases from V and 3 bases from J, leaving 9 bases between. In DNA, the CDR3 is TGTGCCAGCACGGATTTGGACTATGGCTACACCTTC. Its translation: CASTDLDYGYTF.

This clonotype was observed a handful of times. The genes are TRBV9 and TRBJ1-6; D is unresolved. Germline CDR1 SGDLS, CDR2 YYNGEE. The V end was cut by 0 bases, the J end by 10 bases, with 11 bases between. The CDR3 has 14 residues. The CDR3 coding sequence is TGTGCCAGCAGCGTAGAGCGGGGTGGGTCACCCCTCCACTTT. Amino acid sequence: CASSVERGGSPLHF.

This clonotype came up a few times. The chain recombines TRBV19 with TRBJ1-1, with unresolved D. Trimming took off 8 bases at V and 1 base at J, with 8 bases between the two ends. CDR3 length equals 12 residues. Per the germline V gene, CDR1 is LNHDA and CDR2 is SQIVND (reference sequence). This CDR3 reads CASARTNTEAFF. The CDR3 coding sequence is TGTGCCAGTGCGAGGACGAACACTGAAGCTTTCTTT.

This sequence joins TRBV4-3 and TRBJ2-1, with 8 nucleotides matching TRBD1. Germline trimming cut 3 bases from V and 9 bases from J; bases unmatched to any gene: 10. Per germline, CDR1 LGHNA and CDR2 YSLEER. CDR3 length: 15 amino acids. CDR3 residues: CASSHVGPGTGEQFF. CDR3 DNA: TGCGCCAGCAGCCACGTTGGCCCCGGGACAGGTGAGCAGTTCTTC.

CDR3 protein: CASSHTGAEAFF. In DNA form, the CDR3 reads TGTGCCAGCAGCCACACAGGGGCTGAAGCTTTCTTT. The J gene is TRBJ1-1, the V gene TRBV12-3 or TRBV12-4; 7 nucleotides match TRBD1. The CDR3 runs to 12 residues. The ends lost 6 bases at V and 6 bases at J; junction bases unmatched: 4.

This clonotype was recorded at least ten times. This chain uses TRBV9 with TRBJ2-3; possible D gene TRBD1, 6 bases. There are 15 residues in the CDR3. Looked up from germline, CDR1 is SGDLS and CDR2 is YYNGEE. V lost 4 bases, J lost 1 base, and 13 bases lay in between. The CDR3 sequence is CASSSGAGGTDTQYF. In DNA, the CDR3 is TGTGCCAGCAGCTCAGGGGCCGGGGGCACAGATACGCAGTATTTT.

A note on this clonotype: An end of the junction differs from the germline gene, which may be a read error. This sequence joins TRBV27 and TRBJ1-6, with 8 nucleotides matching TRBD1. This CDR3 is 18 amino acids long. Looked up from germline, CDR1 is MNHEY and CDR2 is SMNVEV (reference sequence). CDR3 nucleotide sequence: TGTGCCAGCAGTTCGGGACAGGAACCGGTATCCTATAATTCACCACTCCACTTT. It specifies CASSSGQEPVSYNSPLHF.

There are many counts of this clonotype. The chain combines TRBV4-3 with TRBJ1-2, with TRBD1 identical over 9 bases. This CDR3 is built from 16 residues. CDR1 is LGHNA and CDR2 is YSLEER in the germline V gene. The J segment lost 8 bases and the V segment lost 4 bases, leaving 14 bases of the junction unmatched. The CDR3 is CASSPGTGKLSGGYTF. In DNA form, the CDR3 reads TGCGCCAGCAGCCCCGGGACAGGGAAACTGAGTGGAGGCTACACCTTC.

The chain is built from TRBV13 and TRBJ2-3, with 11 bases aligning to TRBD1. Germline lookup yields CDR1 PRHDT and CDR2 FYEKMQ (reference sequence). CDR3 length: 16 residues. The V and J ends lost 5 bases and 2 bases, in that order; junction bases with no gene match: 6. CDR3 in DNA: TGTGCCAGCAGCCCTAGGACAGGGGGCTTCACAGATACGCAGTATTTT. Translating it yields CASSPRTGGFTDTQYF.

J is TRBJ2-2 and V is TRBV5-6; D is unresolved. Germline V lookup: CDR1 SGHDT, CDR2 YYEEEE. CDR3 length equals 16 residues. V lost 9 bases to trimming and J lost 4 bases, with 22 bases between them. As DNA, the CDR3 is TGTGCCACGTCCTCCCATAATGTGGACCGCACCGGGGAGCTGTTTTTT. Its translation: CATSSHNVDRTGELFF.

This clonotype was observed a handful of times. The chain joins TRBV24-1 to TRBJ2-1, with 7 bases aligning to TRBD1. The length of the CDR3 is 15 residues. Germline trimming cut 1 base from V and 4 bases from J; bases unmatched to any gene: 3. Germline V CDR1 and CDR2: KGHDR, SFDVKD. The CDR3 DNA is TGTGCCACCAGTGATTTTCGCAGGGGGTACAATGAGCAGTTCTTC. Protein: CATSDFRRGYNEQFF.

This clonotype was observed a few times. The gene calls are TRBV5-4 and TRBJ2-1, with D perhaps TRBD1 or TRBD2 (5 bases each). V was trimmed by 0 bases and J by 16 bases, leaving 14 bases between them. This CDR3 region has 12 residues. The germline V gene has CDR1 SGHNT and CDR2 YYREEE (reference sequence). CDR3 region: CASSLAPGPEFF. As DNA, the CDR3 is TGTGCCAGCAGCTTGGCTCCGGGGCCGGAATTCTTC.

The gene calls are TRBV6-4 and TRBJ1-1; TRBD1 is a possible D gene (5 bases). Trimming removed 4 bases at V and 2 bases at J, with 11 bases between. In germline, CDR1 is MRHNA, CDR2 SNTAGT. This CDR3 contains 14 residues. The DNA of the CDR3 is TGTGCCAGCAGTGCCGGGACGGGAAACACTGAAGCTTTCTTT. Encoded protein: CASSAGTGNTEAFF.

In regard to this clonotype: The CDR3 carries no conserved terminal phenylalanine or tryptophan, so it likely arises from a read error. This chain connects TRBV2 to TRBJ2-7; TRBD2 agrees at 13 bases. CDR1 SNHLY and CDR2 FYNNEI come from the germline V gene. The CDR3 runs to 14 residues. V lost 6 bases, J lost 7 bases, and 6 bases stayed unmatched. CDR3 nucleotides: TGTGCCAGCAGCTCCGGACTAGCGGGGGTAGAGCAGTACCTC. Protein: CASSSGLAGVEQYL.

This chain joins TRBV12-3 or TRBV12-4 and TRBJ2-5; 12 positions match TRBD2. This CDR3 is built from 14 residues. V was pared by 7 bases and J by 5 bases, with 5 bases of the junction left unmatched. The CDR3 DNA is TGTGCCAGCACCTTGCTAGCGGGGGGGGAGACCCAGTACTTC. Its protein product is CASTLLAGGETQYF.

This chain joins TRBV4-3 and TRBJ1-3, with D hard to call. This CDR3 is built from 17 residues. CDR1 is LGHNA, CDR2 YSLEER, per germline. V dropped 0 bases and J dropped 0 bases, with 12 bases sitting between them. The CDR3 sequence is CASSQDFVRNSGNTIYF. DNA for the CDR3: TGCGCCAGCAGCCAAGATTTCGTCAGGAACTCTGGAAACACCATATATTTT.

The chain has TRBV11-2 and TRBJ1-4, with a possible D match to TRBD1 (5 bases). The CDR3 runs to 18 residues. V lost 5 bases and J lost 0, with 19 bases in between. Germline CDR1 and CDR2: SGHAT and FQNNGV. The CDR3 region is CASSARQYIDATNEKLFF. For the CDR3, the DNA is TGTGCCAGCAGCGCACGACAGTATATAGATGCAACTAATGAAAAACTGTTTTTT.